This T cell receptor beta chain originates from a study of cytomegalovirus exposure and HLA in healthy donors. Findings of the study overall: Cytomegalovirus status, reportedly, was diagnosed with high specificity and sensitivity by the classifier. Cytomegalovirus association was assigned to 170 or so TCR beta chains.

As to this clone: The antigen remains unidentified.

Assay: immunoSEQ multiplex PCR; the TCRdb copy retains only in-frame clones and omits some. The sample carries about 82,000 clones, over 85% recorded once. From germline, CDR1 is SGHRS and CDR2 YFSETQ. V lost 0 bases to trimming and J lost 4 bases, with 10 bases between them. The length of the CDR3 is 14 residues. Sequencing used PBMCs. This sequence originates from a woman in her late teens or twenties in good health and CMV-seronegative. The chain carries TRBV5-1 and TRBJ1-1; the D gene is possibly TRBD1 (5 bases). CDR3 protein: CASSLGGGITEAFF. DNA for the CDR3: TGCGCCAGCAGCTTGGGGGGGGGTATCACTGAAGCTTTCTTT.